These T cell receptor beta chains were read from a single sample in a study of ipilimumab plus nivolumab after autologous stem cell transplantation. Clones were sequenced by immunoSEQ multiplex PCR, and TCRdb holds only the in-frame ones, with some missing. The sample comprises 15,000 or so clones, about 80% of which are singletons, and roughly 23% rests with the top ten. This specimen consisted of PBMCs, obtained in a trial of ipilimumab plus nivolumab as post-transplant consolidation. These receptors all come from a male donor with diffuse large B-cell lymphoma. Both conserved end residues are part of each CDR3. The D gene is left open where the match is weak. The size field is filled for only some rows; it gives once, few, many or a size class.

cdr3_nt cdr3_aa j_call d_call clone_size v_call
TGTGCCAGCATTGAGTCATTATATAATTCACCCCTCCACTTT CASIESLYNSPLHF TRBJ1-6 NA NA TRBV28
TGTGCCAGCAGTTTTGTTAGGGCAGGGGCCTACGAGCAGTACTTC CASSFVRAGAYEQYF TRBJ2-7 NA NA TRBV28
TGTGCCAGTACCGAGGGACAGGGGAGTAGAAATGAGCAGTTCTTC CASTEGQGSRNEQFF TRBJ2-1 TRBD1 NA TRBV19
TGTGCCAGCAGTGAAGTGAGATACGAGCAGTACTTC CASSEVRYEQYF TRBJ2-7 NA NA TRBV6-1
TGTGCCAGCAGCGCCGGGAGCTTTAACTATGGCTACACCTTC CASSAGSFNYGYTF TRBJ1-2 NA NA TRBV9
TGTGCCAGCAGCGTACCAGGGAACACTGAAGCTTTCTTT CASSVPGNTEAFF TRBJ1-1 NA NA TRBV9
TGTGCCATCAACCGAGCGGGGGGGCCGAAGTCCCCCGGTTCGGATACGCAGTATTTT CAINRAGGPKSPGSDTQYF TRBJ2-3 TRBD2 NA TRBV2
TGTGCCAGCCAGCTACAGGGGGCTTTGGCAGATACGCAGTATTTT CASQLQGALADTQYF TRBJ2-3 TRBD1 NA TRBV27
TGCAGCGTTAAACCGGGACCCCCCATGAACACTGAAGCTTTCTTT CSVKPGPPMNTEAFF TRBJ1-1 NA NA TRBV29-1
TGTGCCAGCTCACCACCCGGCCCACACAATGAGCAGTTCTTC CASSPPGPHNEQFF TRBJ2-1 NA NA TRBV18
TGTGCCAGCAGCCAAGATGGGACTAGCGGGGGATACGAGCAGTACTTC CASSQDGTSGGYEQYF TRBJ2-7 TRBD2 NA TRBV4-2
TGTGCTAGTGGTTTGGAAACCTCCCTAGCGGGGCGGCAAGAGACCCAGTACTTC CASGLETSLAGRQETQYF TRBJ2-5 TRBD2 NA TRBV12-5
TGTGCCAGCAGCGACGAGATTTGGACAGATAGCTCCTACAATGAGCAGTTCTTC CASSDEIWTDSSYNEQFF TRBJ2-1 NA once TRBV2
TGCGCCAGCAGCGTCGGGACGGGCCGTAATGAAAAACTGTTTTTT CASSVGTGRNEKLFF TRBJ1-4 NA NA TRBV5-1
TGTGCCAGCAGTGAACGGACCCCCGAATACAATGAGCAGTTCTTC CASSERTPEYNEQFF TRBJ2-1 NA medium-sized TRBV2
TGCGCCAGCGCCGGCCAGGGCCTACAAGAGACCCAGTACTTC CASAGQGLQETQYF TRBJ2-5 NA NA TRBV5-1
TGTGCCAGCAGCTACCTGACCGGGACGACGAACACTGAAGCTTTCTTT CASSYLTGTTNTEAFF TRBJ1-1 NA once TRBV7-9
TGTGCCAGCAGTTACCTATCCGGGACGGAGGATACTAAAGCTTTCTTT CASSYLSGTEDTKAFF TRBJ1-1 NA NA TRBV6-6
TGTGCCAGCAGCGCGGGGGGCTCGAACACAGATACGCAGTATTTT CASSAGGSNTDTQYF TRBJ2-3 TRBD2 once TRBV6-4
TGTGCCAGCACAAGGACTAGCGGACGATCCTACGAGCAGTACTTC CASTRTSGRSYEQYF TRBJ2-7 TRBD2 NA TRBV6-1
TGCGCCAGCAGGGACAGGGACGTTAATGAAAAACTGTTTTTT CASRDRDVNEKLFF TRBJ1-4 TRBD1 NA TRBV5-1
TGTGCCAGCAGTACGAGGGGACAGGGACGGACCTACGAGCAGTACTTC CASSTRGQGRTYEQYF TRBJ2-7 TRBD1 NA TRBV27
TGTGCCAGAATTAGGGACAGTGACAATGAGCAGTTCTTC CARIRDSDNEQFF TRBJ2-1 TRBD1 NA TRBV2
TGTGCCAGCAGTTTATACAGGGTTTTTGACACCGGGGAGCTGTTTTTT CASSLYRVFDTGELFF TRBJ2-2 NA NA TRBV28
TGTGCCAGCAGCGTAGGAGGCGGGGGGAATGTCGAGCAGTTCTTC CASSVGGGGNVEQFF TRBJ2-1 TRBD2 NA TRBV9
TGTGCCAGCAGTGAAGCGCTGAGTGAGCAGTACTTC CASSEALSEQYF TRBJ2-7 NA few TRBV2
TGTGCCAGCAGCTTGGGGTACTCTGGGGCCAACGTCCTGACTTTC CASSLGYSGANVLTF TRBJ2-6 NA NA TRBV5-6